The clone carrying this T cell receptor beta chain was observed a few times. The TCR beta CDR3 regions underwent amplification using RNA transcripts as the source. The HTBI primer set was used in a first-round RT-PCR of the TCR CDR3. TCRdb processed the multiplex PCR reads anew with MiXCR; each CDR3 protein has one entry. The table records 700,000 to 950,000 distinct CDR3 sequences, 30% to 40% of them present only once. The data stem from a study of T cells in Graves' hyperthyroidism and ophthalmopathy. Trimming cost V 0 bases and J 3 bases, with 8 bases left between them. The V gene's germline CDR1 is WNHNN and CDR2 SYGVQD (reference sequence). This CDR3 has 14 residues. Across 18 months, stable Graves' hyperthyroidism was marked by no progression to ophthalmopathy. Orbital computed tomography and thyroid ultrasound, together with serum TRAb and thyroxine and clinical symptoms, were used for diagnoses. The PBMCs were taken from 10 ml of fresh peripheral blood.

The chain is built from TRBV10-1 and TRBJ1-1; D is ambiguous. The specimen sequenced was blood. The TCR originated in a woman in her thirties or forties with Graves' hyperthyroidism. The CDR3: CASSESPGDTEAFF. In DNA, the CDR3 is TGCGCCAGCAGTGAGTCCCCCGGGGACACTGAAGCTTTCTTT.